The sequence of this T cell receptor (beta chain) was determined in a study of early stage breast cancer tumors. Study in general: About 8 ER+/PR+/HER2- tumors were invasive ductal; a few were invasive lobular. Study observations and caveats: Tumors had about 2.3-fold higher T cell density than normal breast.

In its sample, this clone was seen once. Its antigen is unidentified. Germline CDR1 reads SGHTA; CDR2 reads FQGNSA. The CDR3 runs 15 residues. The V segment lost 1 base and the J segment 4 bases; nucleotides outside the gene matches: 3. Generated by immunoSEQ multiplex PCR, the TCRdb table keeps only in-frame clones and is missing some. The sample yields over 11,000 clones, about four fifths seen once. The material sequenced was normal breast tissue next to the tumor. This chain uses TRBV7-2 with TRBJ2-1; 8 nucleotides align to TRBD2. The TCR originated in a person in their fifties with breast cancer. The DNA of the CDR3 is TGTGCCAGCAGCTTAGATCTAGCGGGTTACAATGAGCAGTTCTTC. Amino acid sequence: CASSLDLAGYNEQFF.